This T cell receptor beta chain was found in a study of T cell repertoires in cytomegalovirus infection. In the case of this clonotype: The antigen remains unidentified.

Looked up from germline, CDR1 is LNHDA and CDR2 is SQIVND (reference sequence). The CDR3 spans 14 residues. Trimming took 6 bases from V and 1 from J; bases not matched to a gene: 4. TCRdb passed the reads through MiXCR, listing each CDR3 protein once. The table has under 850,000 distinct CDR3 sequences, approximately 33% seen once; the top ten hold roughly 20%. The chain carries TRBV19 and TRBJ1-1; TRBD1 agrees at 8 bases. The receptor comes from a human donor in good health (CMV status not recorded). Some clones in this sample may be carry-over from other donors' samples. The sequences come from cultured PBMCs, collected from culture after CMV antigen stimulation. The CDR3 nucleotides are TGTGCCAGTAGGCCAGGGGGCGAGAACACTGAAGCTTTCTTT. Amino acids: CASRPGGENTEAFF.